This T cell receptor (beta chain) was identified during a study of blood T cell repertoires in COVID-19. Profiled with immunoSEQ multiplex PCR; TCRdb holds only in-frame clones, not every one. Here the sample spans around 270,000 clones, around 82% being singletons. The V end was cut by 1 base, the J end by 1 base, with 4 bases between. The CDR3 length is 13 residues. Germline-derived CDR1 and CDR2 are LGHDT and YNNKEL (reference sequence). Sequenced material: peripheral blood. This clonotype originated in a human donor with COVID-19, enrolled during active disease. The donor label of this sample is uncertain. The chain recombines TRBV3-1 (or the pseudogene TRBV3-2) with TRBJ1-1; D is unresolved. The CDR3 spells CASSQVENTEAFF. CDR3 in DNA: TGTGCCAGCAGCCAAGTAGAGAACACTGAAGCTTTCTTT.